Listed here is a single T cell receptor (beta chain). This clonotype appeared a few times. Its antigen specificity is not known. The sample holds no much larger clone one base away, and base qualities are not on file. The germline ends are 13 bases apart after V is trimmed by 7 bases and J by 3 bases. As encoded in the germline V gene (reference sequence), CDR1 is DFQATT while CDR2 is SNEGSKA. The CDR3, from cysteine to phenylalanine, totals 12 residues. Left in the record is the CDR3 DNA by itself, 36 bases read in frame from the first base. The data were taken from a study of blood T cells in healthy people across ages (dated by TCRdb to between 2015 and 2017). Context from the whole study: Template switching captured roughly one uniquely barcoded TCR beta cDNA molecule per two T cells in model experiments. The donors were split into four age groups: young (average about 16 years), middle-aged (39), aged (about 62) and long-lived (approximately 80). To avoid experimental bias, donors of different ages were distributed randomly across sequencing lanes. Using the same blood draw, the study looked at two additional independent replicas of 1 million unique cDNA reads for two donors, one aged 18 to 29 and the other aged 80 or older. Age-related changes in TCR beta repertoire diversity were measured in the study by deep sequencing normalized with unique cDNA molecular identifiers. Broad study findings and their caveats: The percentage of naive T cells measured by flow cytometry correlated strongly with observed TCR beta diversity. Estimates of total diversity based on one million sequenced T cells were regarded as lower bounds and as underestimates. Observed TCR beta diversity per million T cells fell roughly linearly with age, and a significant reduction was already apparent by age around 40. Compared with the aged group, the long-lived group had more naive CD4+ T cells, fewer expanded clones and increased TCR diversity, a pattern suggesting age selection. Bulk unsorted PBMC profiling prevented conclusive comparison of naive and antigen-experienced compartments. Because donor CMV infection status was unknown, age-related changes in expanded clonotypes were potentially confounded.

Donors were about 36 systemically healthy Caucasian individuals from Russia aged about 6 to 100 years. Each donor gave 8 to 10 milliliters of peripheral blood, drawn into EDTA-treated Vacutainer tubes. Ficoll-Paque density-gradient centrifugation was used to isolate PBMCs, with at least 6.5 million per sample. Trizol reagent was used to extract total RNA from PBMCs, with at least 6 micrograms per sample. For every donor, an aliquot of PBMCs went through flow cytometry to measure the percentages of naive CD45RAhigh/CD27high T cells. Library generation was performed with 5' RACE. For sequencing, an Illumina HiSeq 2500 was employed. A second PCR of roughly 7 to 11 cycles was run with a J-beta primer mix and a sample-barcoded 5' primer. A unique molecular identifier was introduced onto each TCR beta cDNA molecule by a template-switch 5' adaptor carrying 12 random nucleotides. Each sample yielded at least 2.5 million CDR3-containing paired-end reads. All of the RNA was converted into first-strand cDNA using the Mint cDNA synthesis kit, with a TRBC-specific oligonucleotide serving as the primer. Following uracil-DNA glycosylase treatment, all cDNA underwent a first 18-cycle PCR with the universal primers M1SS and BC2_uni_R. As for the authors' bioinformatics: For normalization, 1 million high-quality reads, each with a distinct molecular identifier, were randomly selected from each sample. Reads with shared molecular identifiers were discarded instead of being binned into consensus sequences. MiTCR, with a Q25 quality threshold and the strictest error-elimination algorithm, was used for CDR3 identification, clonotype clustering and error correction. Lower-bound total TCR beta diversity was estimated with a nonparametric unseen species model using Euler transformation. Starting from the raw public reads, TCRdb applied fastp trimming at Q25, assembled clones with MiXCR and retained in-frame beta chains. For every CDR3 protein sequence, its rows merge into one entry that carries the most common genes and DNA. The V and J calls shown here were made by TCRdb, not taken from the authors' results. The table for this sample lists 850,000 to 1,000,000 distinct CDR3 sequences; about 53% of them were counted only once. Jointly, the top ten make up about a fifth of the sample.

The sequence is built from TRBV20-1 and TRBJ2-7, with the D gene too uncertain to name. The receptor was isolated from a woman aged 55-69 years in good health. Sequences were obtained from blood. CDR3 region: CSVGRSVYEQYF. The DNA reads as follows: TGCAGTGTTGGCAGGTCTGTCTACGAGCAGTACTTC.